Each of the 5 T cell receptor beta chains below was sequenced from the same sample in a study of control samples from healthy donors and cancer patients. TCRdb's table, derived via immunoSEQ multiplex PCR, lists solely in-frame clones and lacks some. The table records tens of thousands of clones, 87% of them present only once. The source material was PBMCs. These TCRs come from a man between 60 and 75 years old with head and neck cancer.

The V call is TRBV7-2, the J call TRBJ1-6; D call uncertain. V was cut by 1 base and J by 6 bases, with 10 bases left in between. Per germline, CDR1 SGHTA and CDR2 FQGNSA. This CDR3 region has 15 residues. This CDR3 reads CASSLGPPLNSPLHF. The CDR3 DNA sequence: TGTGCCAGCAGCTTAGGGCCACCGCTTAATTCACCCCTCCACTTT.

The chain employs TRBV28 and TRBJ1-2, with TRBD1 as a possible D gene (5 bases). Trimming removed 5 bases at V and 0 bases at J, with 10 bases between. Germline loops: CDR1 MDHEN, CDR2 SYDVKM. The CDR3 totals 14 residues. The CDR3 spells CASSGAGPNYGYTF. The CDR3 DNA follows: TGTGCCAGCAGTGGGGCAGGCCCTAACTATGGCTACACCTTC.

This clone was seen once. A junction boundary mismatches the germline segment, possibly from a read error. V is TRBV7-7 and J is TRBJ2-5; D is possibly TRBD1 (6 bases). CDR3 length equals 13 residues. Germline assignment: CDR1 SSHAT and CDR2 FNYEAQ (reference sequence). In DNA form, the CDR3 reads TGTGCTAGCAGCCAGGACAGAGGGGAGACCCAGTACTTC. This gives the protein CASSQDRGETQYF.

The J gene is TRBJ2-5, the V gene TRBV3-1 (or the pseudogene TRBV3-2), with D tentatively TRBD1 (5 bases). CDR1 LGHDT and CDR2 YNNKEL come from the germline V gene (reference sequence). Deletions cut 4 bases from V and 5 bases from J, with 11 bases between. The CDR3 contains 13 residues. CDR3 bases: TGTGCCAGCAGCCTAAGGACAACCGAGACCCAGTACTTC. Translation: CASSLRTTETQYF.

This clone was recorded once. J is TRBJ1-2 and V is TRBV15, with no clear D. This CDR3 contains 13 residues. The V end was cut by 0 bases, the J end by 5 bases, with 7 bases between. Looked up from germline, CDR1 is LNHNV and CDR2 is YYDKDF (reference sequence). CDR3 DNA sequence: TGTGCCACCAGCAGAGAATCGGAATATGGCTACACCTTC. Translated: CATSRESEYGYTF.